These 18 T cell receptor delta chains came from one sample sequenced in a study of gamma-delta chains in newborns, infants, children. TCRdb called clones from the reads again using CATT. The sample lists 900 or so delta-chain clones; 1.5% to 2% were seen once. Material: blood. The receptors originated from a child in good health.

Details on this clone: Given a much more abundant clone one base away, this may be a read error. The same CDR3 can be traced to other DNA sequences in this sample. This chain uses TRDV2 with TRDJ1; TRDD3 matches 10 bases. The J segment lost 2 bases and the V segment lost 3 bases, leaving 17 bases of the junction unmatched. In germline, CDR1 is GEAIGNYY, CDR2 EKD. The CDR3 runs 19 residues. The chain's CDR3 is CACDSVLTGGLERTDKLIF. DNA of the CDR3: TGTGCCTGTGACTCTGTCCTTACTGGGGGATTAGAGCGGACCGATAAACTCATCTTT.

As concerns this clone: A far larger clone differs by one base, so this is likely a read error. Other DNA variants within this sample encode the same CDR3. The chain carries TRDV1 and TRDJ1; TRDD2 agrees at 9 bases. Germline V gene data show CDR1 as TSWWSYY and CDR2 as QGS. The CDR3 sequence is 16 residues long. The V gene end was trimmed by 6 bases and the J gene end by 3 bases; junction bases not matched to a gene: 11. CDR3 sequence: CALGEAFLQRADKLIF. The CDR3, as DNA: TGTGCTCTTGGAGAGGCCTTCCTACAGCGGGCCGATAAACTCATCTTT.

Details on this clone: The protein that TCRdb holds for this DNA derives from a much larger clone and differs from the translated DNA at residue 15, which likely indicates a read error; the protein shown here is translated from the DNA. The V call is TRDV2, the J call TRDJ1; TRDD3 aligns across 9 bases. The V gene's germline CDR1 is GEAIGNYY and CDR2 EKD. There are 17 residues in the CDR3. The CDR3 region is CACDKLGDRGNTDKPIF. The CDR3 coding sequence is TGTGCCTGTGACAAACTGGGGGACCGGGGGAACACCGATAAACCCATCTTT.

On this clone itself: The protein TCRdb lists belongs to a much larger clone and differs from this DNA's translation at residue 4, which points to a read error; the protein shown is made from the DNA. The chain joins TRDV2 to TRDJ3; 8 bases align to TRDD3. Germline CDR1 and CDR2: GEAIGNYY and EKD. V trimming: 5 bases; J trimming: 10 bases; junction bases outside the gene matches: 12. The CDR3 spans 16 residues. The DNA of the CDR3 is TGTGCCTGTGGCGAAATTACTGGGGGTAAGACCCGACAGATGTTTTTC. The encoded protein is CACGEITGGKTRQMFF.

Comment on this clone: A far larger clone lies a single base away; this is likely a read error. The chain links TRDV1 to TRDJ1; the D gene is possibly TRDD2 (5 bases). The germline CDR1 and CDR2 sequences are TSWWSYY and QGS. The V and J ends lost 4 bases and 8 bases respectively, with 23 bases between them. This CDR3 is built from 16 residues. The CDR3 sequence: CALGVPPYATRGKLIF. CDR3 in DNA: TGTGCTCTTGGGGTCCCTCCCTACGCCACGCGCGGCAAACTCATCTTT.

This clone was picked up a small number of times. A read error likely explains why the TCRdb protein, taken from a much larger clone, differs from this DNA's translation at residue 10; the protein shown is translated from the DNA. The V call is TRAV29/DV5, the J call TRDJ1; TRDD3 agrees at 8 bases. Trimming removed 4 bases from V and 1 base from J; junction bases left unmatched: 12. The CDR3 runs to 16 residues. The germline gives CDR1 NSMFDY, CDR2 ISSIKDK. The CDR3 region is CAAAATYWGVTDKLIF. The CDR3 DNA reads TGTGCAGCAGCAGCTACCTACTGGGGGGTCACCGATAAACTCATCTTT.

By sample share, this clone is large. J is TRDJ1 and V is TRDV1, with D possibly being TRDD2 (5 bases). CDR1 is TSWWSYY, CDR2 QGS, per germline. The CDR3 contains 16 residues. V lost 9 bases to trimming and J lost 1 base, with 21 bases between them. The CDR3 region is CALLEPIPTVTDKLIF. CDR3 in DNA: TGTGCTCTGCTCGAACCTATCCCTACTGTCACCGATAAACTCATCTTT.

This clone was recorded a few times. This chain links TRDV2 with TRDJ1; 11 nucleotides agree with TRDD3. The length of the CDR3 is 20 residues. Looked up from germline, CDR1 is GEAIGNYY and CDR2 is EKD. With V trimmed by 5 bases and J by 0 bases, 19 bases remained unmatched. The CDR3 reads CACGTPTRGGYARYTDKLIF. The DNA for the CDR3 is TGTGCCTGTGGCACTCCTACCCGTGGGGGATACGCAAGGTACACCGATAAACTCATCTTT.

This clone showed up just a few times. A far larger clone is one base from this, pointing to a likely read error. Other DNA sequences of this sample code for an identical CDR3. Here the CDR3 DNA reads TGTGCCTGCGACACTCTGACTGGGGGCCACACCGATAAACTCATCTTT. This sequence encodes CACDTLTGGHTDKLIF. The chain is built from TRDV2 and TRDJ1; TRDD3 aligns across 8 bases. In germline, CDR1 is GEAIGNYY, CDR2 EKD. The CDR3 sequence is 16 residues long.

Concerning this clone: The amino acid sequence in TCRdb belongs to a much larger clone and departs from this DNA's translation at residue 10, likely a sequencing read error; the sequence shown is translated from the DNA. This sequence joins TRDV2 and TRDJ1, with D perhaps matching TRDD3 (6 bases). V lost 0 bases and J lost 4, with 20 bases in between. This CDR3 has 17 amino acids. The germline V gene has CDR1 GEAIGNYY and CDR2 EKD. Written as DNA, the CDR3 is TGTGCCTGTGACACCGAGGGGCTGGGGAGCAGCGACGATAAACTCATCTTT. It specifies CACDTEGLGSSDDKLIF.

This clone was counted between two and nine times. This sequence is one base from a far larger clone and is likely a read error. Other DNA sequences within the sample encode an identical CDR3. J is TRDJ3 and V is TRDV2, with 7 bases fitting TRDD3. CDR1 and CDR2 (germline): GEAIGNYY, EKD. V lost 0 bases and J lost 4; bases outside the gene matches: 8. The CDR3 loop spans 18 amino acids. This chain's CDR3 is CACDTVGESSWDTRQMFF. The CDR3 DNA reads TGTGCCTGTGACACCGTGGGGGAAAGCTCTTGGGACACCCGACAGATGTTTTTC.

A word on this clone: TCRdb records a much larger clone's protein for this DNA, with a difference at residue 15 that likely arises from a read error; the protein given is the translation of the DNA. The chain links TRDV2 to TRDJ1; 11 nucleotides align to TRDD3. Germline loops: CDR1 GEAIGNYY, CDR2 EKD. The CDR3 has 17 residues. The CDR3 DNA reads TGTGCCTGTGACGAACTGGGGGATAATAAATCGTCCGATAAACCCATCTTT. It encodes CACDELGDNKSSDKPIF.

This clone is large. Different DNA sequences within this sample yield the same CDR3. The genes are TRDV2 and TRDJ1; 11 bases are shared with TRDD3. Trimming at V came to 0 bases and at J to 5 bases, leaving 37 bases not matched to a gene. CDR1 is GEAIGNYY and CDR2 is EKD in the germline V gene. The length of the CDR3 is 26 residues. The CDR3 DNA reads as TGTGCCTGTGACACCGGAAGCCCAGTTTTTCACTGGGGGATATTGTTGCTCTTCGGGGTGGGTGATAAACTCATCTTT. Encoded protein: CACDTGSPVFHWGILLLFGVGDKLIF.

This clone was seen a handful of times. The chain links TRDV2 to TRDJ3; 10 bases fit TRDD3. The CDR3 is 20 amino acids. Looked up from germline, CDR1 is GEAIGNYY and CDR2 is EKD. Unmatched junction bases numbered 7, after V lost 0 bases and J lost 0 bases. CDR3 in amino acids: CACDTVVGDTPSWDTRQMFF. In DNA, the CDR3 is TGTGCCTGTGACACCGTGGTGGGGGATACCCCCTCCTGGGACACCCGACAGATGTTTTTC.

This clone occurred a few times. It may be a read error: a sequence one base away is much more abundant. The same CDR3 also results from other DNA sequences found in this sample. CDR3 amino acids: CALGELYLLRYYWNTDKLIF. The DNA of the CDR3 is TGTGCTCTTGGGGAACTCTACCTACTGCGATATTACTGGAACACCGATAAACTCATCTTT. V and J are TRDV1 and TRDJ1, with D perhaps assigned TRDD2 or TRDD3 (5 bases each). CDR1 TSWWSYY and CDR2 QGS come from the germline V gene. V was trimmed by 0 bases and J by 0 bases, leaving 23 bases between them. The CDR3 runs to 20 residues.

Details on this clone: At one of its ends the junction is not consistent with the germline gene, which may arise from a read error. The chain combines TRDV2 with TRDJ1; 11 bases align to TRDD3. This CDR3 spans 17 amino acids. Germline CDR1 is GEAIGNYY and CDR2 is EKD. This CDR3 is CAYDELGDNKSSDKLIF. The CDR3 DNA sequence: TGTGCCTATGACGAACTGGGGGATAATAAATCGTCTGATAAACTCATCTTT.

In regard to this clone: The amino acid sequence in TCRdb belongs to a much larger clone and departs from this DNA's translation at residue 4, likely a sequencing read error; the sequence shown is translated from the DNA. This rearrangement joins TRDV2 to TRDJ1, with D possibly TRDD3 on 6 matching bases. Germline lookup yields CDR1 GEAIGNYY and CDR2 EKD. V lost 5 bases and J 0 bases, leaving 15 bases between the germline ends. The CDR3 runs 15 residues. The CDR3 bases are TGTGCCTGTGGCACGGTGGGGGCCTACACCGATAAACTCATCTTT. Residues: CACGTVGAYTDKLIF.

About this clone: TCRdb's entry gives the protein of a much larger clone, which mismatches this DNA's translation at residue 9, likely from a read error; the protein reported here is translated from the DNA. The genes are TRDV3 and TRDJ4, with D perhaps TRDD3 (5 bases). Germline CDR1 is TVYSNPD and CDR2 is GDNSRS (reference sequence). Trimming took 0 bases from V and 0 from J, leaving 14 bases between them. CDR3 length: 14 residues. CDR3 residues: CAFSLWGHPRPLIF. As DNA, the CDR3 is TGTGCCTTTAGTTTGTGGGGTCACCCCAGACCCCTGATCTTT.